This T cell receptor beta chain is from a study of T cell repertoires in cytomegalovirus infection. Via MiXCR, TCRdb re-called the reads, giving one row per CDR3 protein. Of almost 500,000 distinct CDR3 sequences detected, about 11% appear once; the ten largest clones hold about 9.4%. CDR3 length equals 14 residues. V lost 4 bases and J lost 4, with 13 bases in between. The germline CDR1 and CDR2 sequences are MDHEN and SYDVKM. This clonotype was detected ten times or more. The chain combines TRBV28 with TRBJ1-2; D is uncertain. The clonotype comes from a human donor in good health (CMV status not recorded). Some clones in this sample may be carry-over from other donors' samples. Sequencing input: PBMCs. CDR3 nucleotide sequence: TGTGCCAGCAGTTCCCATCGGGGTCGCTATGGCTACACCTTC. It yields the protein CASSSHRGRYGYTF.